These T cell receptor beta chains were read from a single sample in a study of blood T cell repertoires in COVID-19. The assay was immunoSEQ multiplex PCR, and TCRdb's table has in-frame clones only and misses some. The table has fewer than 200,000 clones, roughly 80% seen once. Source material: peripheral blood. These receptors originate from a woman between 65 and 79 years old with acute or convalescent COVID-19. CDR3s include the opening cysteine and the closing phenylalanine or tryptophan. The D gene is left open where the match is weak. Size is stated for part of the rows, as once, few or many counts, or as a class when the clone is expanded.

clone size: -
V gene: TRBV10-3
CDR3 length: 16
D gene: TRBD1
J gene: TRBJ1-6
CDR3 DNA: TGTGCCATCAGTGAGTCGATTGGACAGGGGAATTCACCCCTCCACTTT
CDR3 protein: CAISESIGQGNSPLHF

clone size: -
V gene: TRBV30
CDR3 length: 15
D gene: -
J gene: TRBJ2-3
CDR3 DNA: TGTGCCTGGAGTGTACGGAGGGCTAGCACAGATACGCAGTATTTT
CDR3 protein: CAWSVRRASTDTQYF

clone size: -
V gene: TRBV9
CDR3 length: 14
D gene: -
J gene: TRBJ2-3
CDR3 DNA: TGTGCCAGCAGCGTCCGCCCGGTTTCAGATACGCAGTATTTT
CDR3 protein: CASSVRPVSDTQYF

clone size: -
V gene: TRBV7-9
CDR3 length: 14
D gene: -
J gene: TRBJ2-5
CDR3 DNA: TGTGCCAGCAGCTTAGCGAGAGACCAAGAGACCCAGTACTTC
CDR3 protein: CASSLARDQETQYF

clone size: -
V gene: TRBV7-3
CDR3 length: 13
D gene: TRBD2
J gene: TRBJ2-3
CDR3 DNA: TGTGCCAGCAGCCCCGGGTCGGGGACTAGCAAGTATTTT
CDR3 protein: CASSPGSGTSKYF

clone size: -
V gene: TRBV7-2
CDR3 length: 15
D gene: TRBD2
J gene: TRBJ2-3
CDR3 DNA: TGTGCCAGCAGTAAGAGCGGGGGCCGCACAGATACGCAGTATTTT
CDR3 protein: CASSKSGGRTDTQYF

clone size: -
V gene: TRBV5-4
CDR3 length: 15
D gene: TRBD1
J gene: TRBJ2-5
CDR3 DNA: TGTGCCAGCAGCTCCGGGACAGGGGGCAGGGAGACCCAGTACTTC
CDR3 protein: CASSSGTGGRETQYF

clone size: -
V gene: TRBV5-5
CDR3 length: 18
D gene: TRBD2
J gene: TRBJ2-3
CDR3 DNA: TGTGCCAGCAGCTTCTTCCTTACTAGCGGGAGGAGCACAGATACGCAGTATTTT
CDR3 protein: CASSFFLTSGRSTDTQYF

clone size: -
V gene: TRBV28
CDR3 length: 15
D gene: -
J gene: TRBJ1-1
CDR3 DNA: TGTGCCAGCAGTTTAGTGAGGGGGGGGAACACTGAAGCTTTCTTT
CDR3 protein: CASSLVRGGNTEAFF

clone size: -
V gene: TRBV4-3
CDR3 length: 15
D gene: -
J gene: TRBJ1-6
CDR3 DNA: TGCGCCAGCAGCCATTTTCCTACAGCTGATTCACCCCTCCACTTT
CDR3 protein: CASSHFPTADSPLHF

clone size: -
V gene: TRBV18
CDR3 length: 15
D gene: TRBD1
J gene: TRBJ1-4
CDR3 DNA: TGTGCCAGCTCAGAAAACAGGGGGATGGATGAAAAACTGTTTTTT
CDR3 protein: CASSENRGMDEKLFF

clone size: -
V gene: TRBV7-9
CDR3 length: 15
D gene: TRBD1
J gene: TRBJ2-5
CDR3 DNA: TGTGCCAGCAGCTCAACCGGGACAGGGGGAGTTATCCAGTACTTC
CDR3 protein: CASSSTGTGGVIQYF

clone size: -
V gene: TRBV6-5
CDR3 length: 16
D gene: TRBD2
J gene: TRBJ2-3
CDR3 DNA: TGTGCCAGCAGTTACGGGCTAGCGGGGCTGGGAGATACGCAGTATTTT
CDR3 protein: CASSYGLAGLGDTQYF

clone size: -
V gene: TRBV6-6
CDR3 length: 15
D gene: TRBD1
J gene: TRBJ1-6
CDR3 DNA: TGTGCCAGCAGTGATACAGGGGGCCGCGGTTCACCCCTCCACTTT
CDR3 protein: CASSDTGGRGSPLHF

clone size: -
V gene: TRBV4-3
CDR3 length: 15
D gene: -
J gene: TRBJ2-1
CDR3 DNA: TGCGCCAGCAGCCAAGTACAGAGCTCCTACAATGAGCAGTTCTTC
CDR3 protein: CASSQVQSSYNEQFF

clone size: -
V gene: TRBV9
CDR3 length: 17
D gene: -
J gene: TRBJ2-1
CDR3 DNA: TGTGCCAGCGGCGCCCTTGGGCTAGCCAATTATTACAATGAGCAGTTCTTC
CDR3 protein: CASGALGLANYYNEQFF

clone size: once
V gene: TRBV5-1
CDR3 length: 14
D gene: -
J gene: TRBJ2-3
CDR3 DNA: TGCGCCAGCAGCTTGTCAACAGCCGCAGATACGCAGTATTTT
CDR3 protein: CASSLSTAADTQYF

clone size: -
V gene: TRBV6-6
CDR3 length: 13
D gene: -
J gene: TRBJ1-2
CDR3 DNA: TGTGCCAGCAGTTCGGCAGGGAACTATGGCTACACCTTC
CDR3 protein: CASSSAGNYGYTF

clone size: -
V gene: TRBV27
CDR3 length: 15
D gene: TRBD2
J gene: TRBJ2-1
CDR3 DNA: TGTGCCAGCAGCCAAGGGGGACTAGCCGGTGCGCAGCAGTTCTTC
CDR3 protein: CASSQGGLAGAQQFF

clone size: -
V gene: TRBV30
CDR3 length: 14
D gene: -
J gene: TRBJ1-2
CDR3 DNA: TGTGCCTGGAGTTTCGACAGGTATCTCTATGGCTACACCTTC
CDR3 protein: CAWSFDRYLYGYTF

clone size: -
V gene: TRBV3-1/TRBV3-2
CDR3 length: 14
D gene: TRBD1
J gene: TRBJ1-2
CDR3 DNA: TGTGCCAGCAGCCAACAAGGGGGCAACTATGGCTACACCTTC
CDR3 protein: CASSQQGGNYGYTF

clone size: once
V gene: TRBV6-1
CDR3 length: 15
D gene: TRBD1
J gene: TRBJ1-1
CDR3 DNA: TGTGCCAGCAGTGAATTGGAGGGGGCGTTGGCTGAAGCTTTCTTT
CDR3 protein: CASSELEGALAEAFF

clone size: few
V gene: TRBV10-2
CDR3 length: 15
D gene: TRBD1
J gene: TRBJ1-6
CDR3 DNA: TGCGCCAGCAGTGCCGGGACAGGGGATAGTTCACCCCTCCACTTT
CDR3 protein: CASSAGTGDSSPLHF

clone size: -
V gene: TRBV5-4
CDR3 length: 15
D gene: -
J gene: TRBJ2-5
CDR3 DNA: TGTGCCAGCAGCTTGTCGGGTAATCGGGGAGAGACCCAGTACTTC
CDR3 protein: CASSLSGNRGETQYF

clone size: -
V gene: TRBV11-2
CDR3 length: 16
D gene: -
J gene: TRBJ2-1
CDR3 DNA: TGTGCCAGCAGCTCCCTACTAGCAGGCTCCTACAATGAGCAGTTCTTC
CDR3 protein: CASSSLLAGSYNEQFF

clone size: -
V gene: TRBV13
CDR3 length: 16
D gene: TRBD1
J gene: TRBJ1-2
CDR3 DNA: TGTGCCAGCAGTATTAGGCGGGACAGGGGCGGTCGTGGCTACACCTTC
CDR3 protein: CASSIRRDRGGRGYTF

clone size: -
V gene: TRBV27
CDR3 length: 18
D gene: TRBD2
J gene: TRBJ2-1
CDR3 DNA: TGTGCCAGAAATAAAAGCCGGAAAGCGGGAAGAATTAGAAATGAGCAGTTCTTC
CDR3 protein: CARNKSRKAGRIRNEQFF

clone size: -
V gene: TRBV7-2
CDR3 length: 14
D gene: -
J gene: TRBJ1-6
CDR3 DNA: TGTGCCAGCAGCTTAGAGATGGCAGGGCATTCTTTCCACTTT
CDR3 protein: CASSLEMAGHSFHF

clone size: -
V gene: TRBV5-8
CDR3 length: 13
D gene: -
J gene: TRBJ2-7
CDR3 DNA: TGTGCCAGCAGCTTTGGGGGCGCGGACGAGCAGTACTTC
CDR3 protein: CASSFGGADEQYF

clone size: -
V gene: TRBV19
CDR3 length: 18
D gene: -
J gene: TRBJ2-3
CDR3 DNA: TGTGCCAGTAGTAAGGACCGGGACAACCTTCGGTTCACAGATACGCAGTATTTT
CDR3 protein: CASSKDRDNLRFTDTQYF

clone size: -
V gene: TRBV5-8
CDR3 length: 15
D gene: -
J gene: TRBJ1-5
CDR3 DNA: TGTGCCAGCAGCTTGCAGAAACAAGTCAATCAGCCCCAGCATTTT
CDR3 protein: CASSLQKQVNQPQHF

clone size: -
V gene: TRBV29-1
CDR3 length: 12
D gene: -
J gene: TRBJ1-3
CDR3 DNA: TGCAGCGTTGGACAGCCTGGAAACACCATATATTTT
CDR3 protein: CSVGQPGNTIYF

clone size: -
V gene: TRBV6-5
CDR3 length: 16
D gene: -
J gene: TRBJ1-6
CDR3 DNA: TGTGCCAGCAGTTACGTGAGCAACAGGGAATATTCACCCCTCCACTTT
CDR3 protein: CASSYVSNREYSPLHF

clone size: once
V gene: TRBV28
CDR3 length: 17
D gene: TRBD1
J gene: TRBJ1-4
CDR3 DNA: TGTGCCAGCAGTCCCCAGTTAGGAGGGGGCCGGTGGGAAAAACTGTTTTTT
CDR3 protein: CASSPQLGGGRWEKLFF

clone size: once
V gene: TRBV30
CDR3 length: 14
D gene: TRBD2
J gene: TRBJ2-3
CDR3 DNA: TGTGCCTGGGGAGCGGGAGTGGGTCCAGATACGCAGTATTTT
CDR3 protein: CAWGAGVGPDTQYF

clone size: -
V gene: TRBV11-2
CDR3 length: 15
D gene: -
J gene: TRBJ1-1
CDR3 DNA: TGTGCCAGCAGCATAAGTGGGCAGCAGAACACTGAAGCTTTCTTT
CDR3 protein: CASSISGQQNTEAFF